Following are 4 T cell receptor beta chains from one sample sequenced in a study of blood T cell repertoires in COVID-19. Repertoires were generated with immunoSEQ multiplex PCR, while TCRdb's copy carries only in-frame clones and drops some. The sample carries about 320,000 clones, over 85% recorded once. Sequencing was performed on PBMCs or T cells enriched from blood (not recorded which). Source of these receptors: a man between 60 and 75 years old who had recovered from COVID-19.

The V call is TRBV5-4, the J call TRBJ1-2, with D uncertain. CDR1 and CDR2 (germline): SGHNT, YYREEE (reference sequence). The germline V and J ends were trimmed by 0 bases and 13 bases, with 16 bases remaining between them. The CDR3 consists of 13 residues. In nucleotides, the CDR3 is TGTGCCAGCAGCTTGGTGGGCCCTTCCCCTGTCACCTTC. The encoded protein is CASSLVGPSPVTF. Combining the CDR3 with reference TRBV5-4 and TRBJ1-2 gives the whole variable domain ETGVTQSPTHLIKTRGQQVTLRCSSQSGHNTVSWYQQALGQGPQFIFQYYREEENGRGNFPPRFSGLQFPNYSSELNVNALELDDSALYLCASSLVGPSPVTFGSGTRLTVV.

The V call is TRBV5-1, the J call TRBJ2-1; 13 bases agree with TRBD2. The CDR3 is 17 residues long. Germline lookup yields CDR1 SGHRS and CDR2 YFSETQ. The J segment lost 4 bases and the V segment lost 0 bases, leaving 4 bases of the junction unmatched. The CDR3 loop reads CASSLASTSGGYNEQFF. In DNA form, the CDR3 reads TGCGCCAGCAGCTTGGCGTCGACTAGCGGGGGGTACAATGAGCAGTTCTTC.

The count of this clone is one. The chain uses TRBV5-1 and TRBJ1-5; TRBD1 is a possible D gene (5 bases). Germline V lookup: CDR1 SGHRS, CDR2 YFSETQ. V was cut by 0 bases and J by 5 bases, with 9 bases left in between. CDR3 length equals 14 residues. The CDR3 nucleotides are TGCGCCAGCAGCTTGGCCGGGGGAGATCAGCCCCAGCATTTT. Translated, it gives CASSLAGGDQPQHF.

The V gene is TRBV5-6, the J gene TRBJ1-1; possibly TRBD1 for D (6 bases). This CDR3 comprises 14 residues. Germline CDR1 SGHDT, CDR2 YYEEEE. Between the trimmed V and J ends, which lost 3 bases and 0 bases, there was a span of 9 bases. CDR3 nucleotides: TGTGCCAGCAGCTCGGGGACACTGAACACTGAAGCTTTCTTT. Protein: CASSSGTLNTEAFF.